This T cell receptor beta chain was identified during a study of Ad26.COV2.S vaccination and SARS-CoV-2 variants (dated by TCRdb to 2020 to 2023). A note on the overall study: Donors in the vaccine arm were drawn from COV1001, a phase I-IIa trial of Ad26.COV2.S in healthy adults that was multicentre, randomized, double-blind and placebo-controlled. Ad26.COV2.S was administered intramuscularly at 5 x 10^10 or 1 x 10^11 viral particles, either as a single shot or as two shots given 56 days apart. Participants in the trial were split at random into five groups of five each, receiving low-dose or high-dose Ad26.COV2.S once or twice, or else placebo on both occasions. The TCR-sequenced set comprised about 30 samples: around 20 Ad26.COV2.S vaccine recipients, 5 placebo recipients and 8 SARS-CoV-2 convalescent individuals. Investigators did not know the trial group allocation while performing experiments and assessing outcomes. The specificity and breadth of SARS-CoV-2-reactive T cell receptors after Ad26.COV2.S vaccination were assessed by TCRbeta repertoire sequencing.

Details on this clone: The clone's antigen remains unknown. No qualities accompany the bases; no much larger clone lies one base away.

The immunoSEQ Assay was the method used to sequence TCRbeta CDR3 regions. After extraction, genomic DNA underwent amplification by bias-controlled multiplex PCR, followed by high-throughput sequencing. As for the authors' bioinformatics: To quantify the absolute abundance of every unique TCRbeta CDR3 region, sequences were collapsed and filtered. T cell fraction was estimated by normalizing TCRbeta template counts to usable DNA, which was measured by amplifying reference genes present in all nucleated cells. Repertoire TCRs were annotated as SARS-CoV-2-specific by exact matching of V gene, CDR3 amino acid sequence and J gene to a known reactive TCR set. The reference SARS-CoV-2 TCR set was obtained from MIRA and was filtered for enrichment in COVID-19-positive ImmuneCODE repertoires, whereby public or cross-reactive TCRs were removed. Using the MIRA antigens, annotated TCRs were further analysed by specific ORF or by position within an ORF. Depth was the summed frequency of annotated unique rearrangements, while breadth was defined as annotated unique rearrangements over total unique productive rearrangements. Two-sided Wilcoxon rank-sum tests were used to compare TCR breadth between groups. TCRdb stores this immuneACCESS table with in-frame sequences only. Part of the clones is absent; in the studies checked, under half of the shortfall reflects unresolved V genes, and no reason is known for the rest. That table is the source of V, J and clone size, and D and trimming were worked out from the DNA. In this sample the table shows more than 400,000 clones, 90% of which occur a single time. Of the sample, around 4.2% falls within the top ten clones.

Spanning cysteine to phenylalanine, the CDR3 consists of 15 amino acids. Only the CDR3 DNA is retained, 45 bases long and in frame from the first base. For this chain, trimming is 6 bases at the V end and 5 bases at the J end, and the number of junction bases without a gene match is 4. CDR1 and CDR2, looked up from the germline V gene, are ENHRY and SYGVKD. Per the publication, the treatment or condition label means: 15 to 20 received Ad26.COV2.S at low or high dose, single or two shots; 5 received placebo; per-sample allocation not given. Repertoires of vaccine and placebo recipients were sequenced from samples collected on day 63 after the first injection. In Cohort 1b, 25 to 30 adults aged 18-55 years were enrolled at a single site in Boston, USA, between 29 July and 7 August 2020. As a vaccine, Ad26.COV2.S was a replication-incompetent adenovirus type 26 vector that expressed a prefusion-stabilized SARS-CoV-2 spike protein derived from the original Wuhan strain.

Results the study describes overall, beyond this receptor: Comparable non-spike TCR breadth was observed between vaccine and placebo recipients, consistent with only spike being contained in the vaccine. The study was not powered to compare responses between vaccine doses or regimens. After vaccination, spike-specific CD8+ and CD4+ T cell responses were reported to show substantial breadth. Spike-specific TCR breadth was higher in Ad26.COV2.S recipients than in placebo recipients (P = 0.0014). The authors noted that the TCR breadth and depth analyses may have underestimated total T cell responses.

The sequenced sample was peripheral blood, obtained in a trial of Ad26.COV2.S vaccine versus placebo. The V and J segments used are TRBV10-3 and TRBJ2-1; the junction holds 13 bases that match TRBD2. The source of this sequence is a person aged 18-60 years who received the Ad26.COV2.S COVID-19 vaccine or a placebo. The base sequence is TGTGCCATCAGGGAAGGACTAGCGGGAGACAATGAGCAGTTCTTC. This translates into CAIREGLAGDNEQFF.